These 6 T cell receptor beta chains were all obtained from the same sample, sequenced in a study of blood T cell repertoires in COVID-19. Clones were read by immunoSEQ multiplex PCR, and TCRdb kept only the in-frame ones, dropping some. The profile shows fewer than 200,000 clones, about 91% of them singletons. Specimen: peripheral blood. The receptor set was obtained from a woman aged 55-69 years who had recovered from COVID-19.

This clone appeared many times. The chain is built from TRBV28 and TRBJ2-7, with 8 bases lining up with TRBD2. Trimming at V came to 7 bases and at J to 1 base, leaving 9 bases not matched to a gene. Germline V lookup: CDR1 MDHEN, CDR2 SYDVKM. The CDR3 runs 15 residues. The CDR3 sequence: CASKSAGGGSYEQYF. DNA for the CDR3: TGTGCCAGCAAGTCGGCGGGGGGTGGTTCCTACGAGCAGTACTTC.

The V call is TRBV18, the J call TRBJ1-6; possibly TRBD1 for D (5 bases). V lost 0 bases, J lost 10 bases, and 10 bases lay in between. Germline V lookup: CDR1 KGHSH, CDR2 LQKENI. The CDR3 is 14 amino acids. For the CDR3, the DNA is TGTGCCAGCTCACCACCAAGGGGTGAATCACCCCTCCACTTT. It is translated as CASSPPRGESPLHF.

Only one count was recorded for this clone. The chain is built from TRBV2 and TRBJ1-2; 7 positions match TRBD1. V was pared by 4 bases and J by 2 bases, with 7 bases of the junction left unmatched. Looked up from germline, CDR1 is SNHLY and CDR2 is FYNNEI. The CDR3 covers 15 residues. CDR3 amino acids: CASSAIRDSNYGYTF. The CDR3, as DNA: TGTGCCAGCAGTGCAATCCGGGACAGCAACTATGGCTACACCTTC.

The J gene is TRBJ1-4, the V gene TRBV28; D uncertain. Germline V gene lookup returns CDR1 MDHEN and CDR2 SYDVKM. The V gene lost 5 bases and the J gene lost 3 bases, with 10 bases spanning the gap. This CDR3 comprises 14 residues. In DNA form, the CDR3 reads TGTGCCAGCAGTCCCCCGTTCCCTAATGAAAAACTGTTTTTT. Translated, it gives CASSPPFPNEKLFF.

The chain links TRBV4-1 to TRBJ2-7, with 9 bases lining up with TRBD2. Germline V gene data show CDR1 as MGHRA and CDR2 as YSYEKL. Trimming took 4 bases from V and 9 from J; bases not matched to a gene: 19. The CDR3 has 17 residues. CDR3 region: CASSPGQSGGPGGGQYF. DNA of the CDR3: TGCGCCAGCAGCCCCGGTCAGAGCGGGGGGCCTGGAGGGGGGCAGTACTTC.

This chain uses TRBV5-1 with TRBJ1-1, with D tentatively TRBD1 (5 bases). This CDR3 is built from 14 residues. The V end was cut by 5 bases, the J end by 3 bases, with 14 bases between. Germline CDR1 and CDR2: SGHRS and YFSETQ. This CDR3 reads CASRTATTDTEAFF. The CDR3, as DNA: TGCGCCAGCAGGACAGCGACAACCGACACTGAAGCTTTCTTT.